Listed below are T cell receptor beta chains from one sample, sequenced in a study of blood T cell repertoires in COVID-19. Clones were sequenced by immunoSEQ multiplex PCR, and TCRdb holds only the in-frame ones, with some missing. The table includes 150,000 to 200,000 clones, approximately 79% detected once. The sequenced sample consisted of peripheral blood. The receptors originated from a woman in her thirties or forties with COVID-19, enrolled during active disease. CDR3s include the opening cysteine and the closing phenylalanine or tryptophan. The D gene is left open where the match is weak. Not all rows give a size; the values are once, few, many and, for expanded clones, a class.

J | D | size | V | DNA | CDR3
TRBJ2-3 | TRBD2 | - | TRBV3-1/TRBV3-2 | TGTGCCAGCAGCCAGAGAAAAGCGGGAATCTCCACAGATACGCAGTATTTT | CASSQRKAGISTDTQYF
TRBJ1-5 | - | - | TRBV5-4 | TGTGCCAGCAGCTTTGGGGGCGCCGATCAGCCCCAGCATTTT | CASSFGGADQPQHF
TRBJ2-1 | TRBD2 | - | TRBV6-1 | TGTGCCAGCAGTGAAGTCAGCGGGAGAGGATACAATGAGCAGTTCTTC | CASSEVSGRGYNEQFF
TRBJ2-2 | - | - | TRBV28 | TGTGCCAGCAGTACCCGTCAGGGTATCACCGGGGAGCTGTTTTTT | CASSTRQGITGELFF
TRBJ1-1 | - | - | TRBV7-6 | TGTGCCAGCAGCTTAACATCCAGGGTGAACACTGAAGCTTTCTTT | CASSLTSRVNTEAFF
TRBJ1-1 | - | - | TRBV29-1 | TGCAGCGTTGAAGATTCTCGGGTGGCGGGAGGAGGGTTCTTT | CSVEDSRVAGGGFF
TRBJ2-2 | TRBD1 | - | TRBV4-1 | TGCGCCAGCAGCCAACTGACAGGGGGCTACGGGGAGCTGTTTTTT | CASSQLTGGYGELFF
TRBJ2-7 | TRBD2 | - | TRBV6-5 | TGTGCCAGCATTGCGGGAGTCAACGAGCAGTACTTC | CASIAGVNEQYF
TRBJ1-5 | - | - | TRBV19 | TGTGCCAGTAGTTGGACCGACTATAGCAATCAGCCCCAGCATTTT | CASSWTDYSNQPQHF
TRBJ1-1 | TRBD1 | - | TRBV6-5 | TGTGCCAGCAGCCGACAGGGGGCCCGGGCTGAAGCTTTCTTT | CASSRQGARAEAFF
TRBJ1-1 | - | - | TRBV11-2 | TGTGCCAGCAGCTTTTGGGCGTTTAGGGGGAACACTGAAGCTTTCTTT | CASSFWAFRGNTEAFF
TRBJ2-1 | TRBD2 | - | TRBV19 | TGTGCCAGTAGTATCTGGACTAGCGCCTACAATGAGCAGTTCTTC | CASSIWTSAYNEQFF
TRBJ2-7 | - | - | TRBV18 | TGTGCCAGCTCACCGGCGGAATTAACCTACGAGCAGTACTTC | CASSPAELTYEQYF
TRBJ2-7 | - | - | TRBV11-2 | TGTGCCAGCAGCTCAGACAGTTTTCCCTACGAGCAGTACTTC | CASSSDSFPYEQYF
TRBJ1-4 | - | - | TRBV4-2 | TGTGCCAGCAGCCAAGCGAGAAATGAAAAACTGTTTTTT | CASSQARNEKLFF
TRBJ1-2 | - | - | TRBV25-1 | TGTGCCAGCAGTGACAGGGGAGACTATGGCTACACCTTC | CASSDRGDYGYTF
TRBJ2-5 | TRBD2 | once | TRBV19 | TGTGCCAGTAGTAGACTACCTGGACTAGCGGGAGTCGTAGGGGAGACCCAGTACTTC | CASSRLPGLAGVVGETQYF
TRBJ1-1 | - | once | TRBV5-1 | TGCGCCAGCAGCTACGGGGTTCTCATGAACACTGAAGCTTTCTTT | CASSYGVLMNTEAFF
TRBJ1-5 | - | few | TRBV12-2 | TGTGCAAGTCGCTTAATTTCTCTTACAGGAAAGCATTTT | CASRLISLTGKHF
TRBJ2-7 | - | few | TRBV7-9 | TGTGCCAGCAGCCCCCTCTACGAGCAGTACTTC | CASSPLYEQYF
TRBJ2-1 | - | - | TRBV3-1/TRBV3-2 | TGTGCCAGCAGCCAAGGATCGACATACAATGAGCAGTTCTTC | CASSQGSTYNEQFF
TRBJ2-7 | - | few | TRBV7-9 | TGTGCCAGCAGCGGCGGCTACTACGAGCAGTACTTC | CASSGGYYEQYF
TRBJ1-3 | - | once | TRBV19 | TGTGCCAGTAGGGACTTCGGTGGAAACACCATATATTTT | CASRDFGGNTIYF
TRBJ1-6 | - | once | TRBV11-3 | TGTGCCAGCAGGGAGCCCAGACCCAGGGATGACTCCTATAATTCACCCCTCCACTTT | CASREPRPRDDSYNSPLHF
TRBJ1-2 | TRBD1 | - | TRBV3-1/TRBV3-2 | TGTGCCAGCAGCCAGACAGGGTATGGCTACACCTTC | CASSQTGYGYTF
TRBJ2-6 | - | once | TRBV6-5 | TGTGCCAGCAGCTCTGGAGTAGGGGCCAACGTCCTGACTTTC | CASSSGVGANVLTF
TRBJ2-2 | - | many | TRBV7-7 | TGTGCTAGCAGCCCAGGATCTGCAACCGGGGAGCTGTTTTTT | CASSPGSATGELFF
TRBJ1-6 | TRBD1 | - | TRBV3-1/TRBV3-2 | TGTGCCAGCAGCCAGGGGACAGGGTATAATTCACCCCTCCACTTT | CASSQGTGYNSPLHF
TRBJ2-7 | TRBD2 | - | TRBV4-2 | TGTGCCAGCAGCGAAACTGCCGGGACTATCTCCTACGAGCAGTACTTC | CASSETAGTISYEQYF
TRBJ2-3 | TRBD2 | once | TRBV19 | TGTGCCAGTAGTTTGGCCCCTCTAGCGGGTTGGGATACGCAGTATTTT | CASSLAPLAGWDTQYF
TRBJ2-1 | - | few | TRBV11-2 | TGTGCCAGCAGCTTAGCACTAGTTTCAGCTAAAGAGAACAATGAGCAGTTCTTC | CASSLALVSAKENNEQFF
TRBJ2-1 | TRBD2 | - | TRBV18 | TGTGCCAGCTCACCAGGACTAGCGGGAGGGCCGGGGTCTGAGCAGTTCTTC | CASSPGLAGGPGSEQFF
TRBJ2-7 | - | - | TRBV5-4 | TGTGCCAGCAGCGTTAGTAGCGGCCCGGACGAGCAGTACTTC | CASSVSSGPDEQYF
TRBJ1-2 | - | - | TRBV28 | TGTGCCAGCAGAAACAGGGCTCGGGGCTACACCTTC | CASRNRARGYTF
TRBJ1-5 | - | - | TRBV6-4 | TGTGCCAGCAGTGTGGGGGGGAGGCCCCAGCATTTT | CASSVGGRPQHF
TRBJ2-1 | TRBD2 | - | TRBV14 | TGTGCCAGCAGCCAGGCGACGGGGGGAAACTCCTACAATGAGCAGTTCTTC | CASSQATGGNSYNEQFF
TRBJ1-3 | - | once | TRBV19 | TGTGCCAGTAGGGGACAAATCTCTGGAAACACCATATATTTT | CASRGQISGNTIYF
TRBJ2-5 | TRBD2 | few | TRBV9 | TGTGCCAGCAGCGTAGCTACTAGCGGGGGGCCCCACTCTCAAGAGACCCAGTACTTC | CASSVATSGGPHSQETQYF
TRBJ2-5 | TRBD2 | - | TRBV7-2 | TGTGCCAGCACCCCGACTAGCGGGTATCAAGAGACCCAGTACTTC | CASTPTSGYQETQYF
TRBJ2-1 | - | - | TRBV30 | TGTGCCTGGATAGGGCGGGGGCCTTACAATGAGCAGTTCTTC | CAWIGRGPYNEQFF
TRBJ2-1 | - | few | TRBV7-8 | TGTGCCAGCAGCTTAGTCGGCAATGAGCAGTTCTTC | CASSLVGNEQFF
TRBJ2-1 | TRBD2 | - | TRBV3-1/TRBV3-2 | TGTGCCAGCAGCCAACCGGGGGGCGGGAGGGGGAATGAGCAGTTCTTC | CASSQPGGGRGNEQFF
TRBJ2-1 | TRBD2 | - | TRBV30 | TGTGCCTGGAGCCTAGGAGCGGGGGGTTACAATGAGCAGTTCTTC | CAWSLGAGGYNEQFF
TRBJ2-1 | - | - | TRBV5-1 | TGCGCCAGCAGCTCCGGGGATCTATCCCCCCTGCGGTTCTTC | CASSSGDLSPLRFF
TRBJ2-3 | TRBD2 | - | TRBV18 | TGTGCCAGCTCACGTAGCGGGAGATCCCGCACAGATACGCAGTATTTT | CASSRSGRSRTDTQYF
TRBJ2-2 | - | - | TRBV18 | TGTGCCAGCGTAGGACGGGAATCGAACACCGGGGAGCTGTTTTTT | CASVGRESNTGELFF
TRBJ1-4 | - | few | TRBV29-1 | TGCAGCGCCCTAGGCGGTGCGGGCCTCTATAATGAAAAACTGTTTTTT | CSALGGAGLYNEKLFF
TRBJ2-7 | - | - | TRBV7-9 | TGTGCCAGCAGCTTAGACATTTCCTACGAGCAGTACTTC | CASSLDISYEQYF